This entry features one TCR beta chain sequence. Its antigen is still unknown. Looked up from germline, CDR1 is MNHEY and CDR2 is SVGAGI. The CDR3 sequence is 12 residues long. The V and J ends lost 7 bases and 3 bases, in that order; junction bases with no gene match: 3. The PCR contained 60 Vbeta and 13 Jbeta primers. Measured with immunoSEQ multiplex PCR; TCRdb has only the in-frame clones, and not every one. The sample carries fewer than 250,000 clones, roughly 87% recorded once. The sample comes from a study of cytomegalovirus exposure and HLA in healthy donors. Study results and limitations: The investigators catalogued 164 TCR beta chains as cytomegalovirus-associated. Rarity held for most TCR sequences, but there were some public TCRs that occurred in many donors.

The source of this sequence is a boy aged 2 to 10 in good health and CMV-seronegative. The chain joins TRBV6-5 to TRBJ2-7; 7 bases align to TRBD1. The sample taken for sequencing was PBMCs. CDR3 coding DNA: TGTGCCAGCACCGGGGACAGCTACGAGCAGTACTTC. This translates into CASTGDSYEQYF.